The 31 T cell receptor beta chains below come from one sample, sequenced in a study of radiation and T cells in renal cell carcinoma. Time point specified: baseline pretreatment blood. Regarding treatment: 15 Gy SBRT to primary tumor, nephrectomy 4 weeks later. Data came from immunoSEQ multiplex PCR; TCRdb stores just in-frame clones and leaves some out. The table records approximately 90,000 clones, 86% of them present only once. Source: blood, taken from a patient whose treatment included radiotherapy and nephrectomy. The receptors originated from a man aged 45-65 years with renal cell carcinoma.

The DNA of the CDR3 is TGCGCCAGCAGCTTGGATCCAGCTCTATCTGGAAACACCATATATTTT. Translating gives CASSLDPALSGNTIYF. The chain couples TRBV5-1 to TRBJ1-3; D unclear. Looked up from germline, CDR1 is SGHRS and CDR2 is YFSETQ. Between the trimmed V and J ends, which lost 0 bases and 1 base, there was a span of 11 bases. The CDR3 contains 16 residues.

The CDR3 DNA follows: TGCGCCAGCAGGATTGATAGCGGGTTCCAAGAGACCCAGTACTTC. Amino acid sequence: CASRIDSGFQETQYF. The chain uses TRBV5-1 and TRBJ2-5, with TRBD2 matching 7 bases. J gave up 1 base and V 5 bases, and 8 bases lay outside the gene matches. CDR1 is SGHRS and CDR2 is YFSETQ in the germline V gene. The CDR3 totals 15 residues.

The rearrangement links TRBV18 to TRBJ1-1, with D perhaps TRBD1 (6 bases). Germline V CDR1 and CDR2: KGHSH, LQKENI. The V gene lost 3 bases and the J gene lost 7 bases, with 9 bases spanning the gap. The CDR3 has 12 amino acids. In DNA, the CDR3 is TGTGCCAGCTCACCGACAGGAGATGAAGCTTTCTTT. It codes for CASSPTGDEAFF.

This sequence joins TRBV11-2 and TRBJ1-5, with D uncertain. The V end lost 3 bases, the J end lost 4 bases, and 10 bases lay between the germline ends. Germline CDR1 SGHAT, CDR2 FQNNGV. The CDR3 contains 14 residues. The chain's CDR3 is CASSFRGGNQPQHF. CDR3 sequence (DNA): TGTGCCAGCAGCTTCCGAGGCGGTAATCAGCCCCAGCATTTT.

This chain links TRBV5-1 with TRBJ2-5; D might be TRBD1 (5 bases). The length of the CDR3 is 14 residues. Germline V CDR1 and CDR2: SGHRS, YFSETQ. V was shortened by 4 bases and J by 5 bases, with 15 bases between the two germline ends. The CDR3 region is CASSAGMAGETQYF. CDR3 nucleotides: TGCGCCAGCAGCGCTGGGATGGCAGGGGAGACCCAGTACTTC.

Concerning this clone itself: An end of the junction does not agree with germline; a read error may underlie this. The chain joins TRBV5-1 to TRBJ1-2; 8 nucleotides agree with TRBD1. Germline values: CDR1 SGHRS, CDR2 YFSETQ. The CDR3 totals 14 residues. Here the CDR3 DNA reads TGCGCCAGCAGCACAGCGACAGGGGACTATTGCTACACCTTC. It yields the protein CASSTATGDYCYTF.

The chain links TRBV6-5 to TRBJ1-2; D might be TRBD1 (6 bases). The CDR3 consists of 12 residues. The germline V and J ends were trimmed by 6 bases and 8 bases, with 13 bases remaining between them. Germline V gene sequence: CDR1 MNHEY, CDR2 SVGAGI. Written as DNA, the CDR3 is TGTGCCAGCAGAACGACAGGTGGAGGCTACACCTTC. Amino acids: CASRTTGGGYTF.

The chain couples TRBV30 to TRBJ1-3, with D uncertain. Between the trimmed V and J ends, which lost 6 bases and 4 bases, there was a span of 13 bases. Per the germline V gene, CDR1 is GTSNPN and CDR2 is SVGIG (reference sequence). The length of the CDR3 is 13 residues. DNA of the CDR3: TGTGCCTGCAATCTAGTGTCCGGAAACACCATATATTTT. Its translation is CACNLVSGNTIYF.

The CDR3 DNA follows: TGTGCCAGCAGTGACGAACAGATAATGAATGAAAAACTGTTTTTT. Translated, it gives CASSDEQIMNEKLFF. This rearrangement joins TRBV2 to TRBJ1-4, with D uncertain. From germline, CDR1 is SNHLY and CDR2 FYNNEI. The CDR3 is 15 residues long. V gave up 3 bases and J gave up 5 bases, with 13 bases separating them.

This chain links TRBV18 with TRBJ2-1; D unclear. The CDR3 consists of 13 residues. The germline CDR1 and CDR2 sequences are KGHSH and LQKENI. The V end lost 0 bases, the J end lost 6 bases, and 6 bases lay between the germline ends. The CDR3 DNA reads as TGTGCCAGCTCACCACCGGTAGTCAATGAGCAGTTCTTC. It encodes CASSPPVVNEQFF. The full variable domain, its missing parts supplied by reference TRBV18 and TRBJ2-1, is NAGVMQNPRHLVRRRGQEARLRCSPMKGHSHVYWYRQLPEEGLKFMVYLQKENIIDESGMPKERFSAEFPKEGPSILRIQQVVRGDSAAYFCASSPPVVNEQFFGPGTRLTVL.

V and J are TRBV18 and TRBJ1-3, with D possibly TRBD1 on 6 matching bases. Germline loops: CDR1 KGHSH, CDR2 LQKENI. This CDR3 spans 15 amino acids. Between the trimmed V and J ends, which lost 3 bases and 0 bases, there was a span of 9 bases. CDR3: CASSPSGDSGNTIYF. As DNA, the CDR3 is TGTGCCAGCTCACCCTCAGGGGACTCTGGAAACACCATATATTTT.

CDR3 nucleotide sequence: TGCGCCAGCAGCCCCCTGTTCGTTCGAGCGGGCGTGTTCTTC. Protein product: CASSPLFVRAGVFF. This rearrangement joins TRBV5-1 to TRBJ2-1, with a tentative D call TRBD2 (6 bases). The CDR3 extends over 14 amino acids. CDR1 SGHRS and CDR2 YFSETQ come from the germline V gene. The ends were cut back, 4 bases at V and 15 bases at J, with 23 bases in the middle.

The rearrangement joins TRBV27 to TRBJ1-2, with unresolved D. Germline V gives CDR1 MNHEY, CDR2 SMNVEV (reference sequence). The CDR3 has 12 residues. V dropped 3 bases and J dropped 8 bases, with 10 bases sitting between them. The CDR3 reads CASSFIGQGYTF. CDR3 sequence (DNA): TGTGCCAGCAGTTTTATCGGGCAAGGCTACACCTTC.

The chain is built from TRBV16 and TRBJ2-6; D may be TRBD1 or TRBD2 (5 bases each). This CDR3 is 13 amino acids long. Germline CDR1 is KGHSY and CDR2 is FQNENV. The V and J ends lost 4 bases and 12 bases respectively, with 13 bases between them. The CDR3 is CASSPGREAVLTF. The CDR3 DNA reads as TGTGCCAGCAGCCCGGGACGGGAAGCCGTCCTGACTTTC. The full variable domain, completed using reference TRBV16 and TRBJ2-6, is GEEVAQTPKHLVRGEGQKAKLYCAPIKGHSYVFWYQQVLKNEFKFLISFQNENVFDETGMPKERFSAKCLPNSPCSLEIQATKLEDSAVYFCASSPGREAVLTFGAGSRLTVL.

CDR3 nucleotide sequence: TGTGCCAGCAGCGTAGACCCGGGGGAGGGTTCACCCCTCCACTTT. Amino acids: CASSVDPGEGSPLHF. This chain uses TRBV9 with TRBJ1-6; D may be TRBD1 (5 bases). The CDR3 runs to 15 residues. Trimming stripped 0 bases from V and 9 bases from J, with 13 bases between. Germline V lookup: CDR1 SGDLS, CDR2 YYNGEE.

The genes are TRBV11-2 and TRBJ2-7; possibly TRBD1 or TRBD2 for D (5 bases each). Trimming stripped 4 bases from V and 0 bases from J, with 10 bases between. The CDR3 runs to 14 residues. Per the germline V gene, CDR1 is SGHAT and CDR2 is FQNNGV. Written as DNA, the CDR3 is TGTGCCAGCAGCTCGGGACGGCACTCCTACGAGCAGTACTTC. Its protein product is CASSSGRHSYEQYF.

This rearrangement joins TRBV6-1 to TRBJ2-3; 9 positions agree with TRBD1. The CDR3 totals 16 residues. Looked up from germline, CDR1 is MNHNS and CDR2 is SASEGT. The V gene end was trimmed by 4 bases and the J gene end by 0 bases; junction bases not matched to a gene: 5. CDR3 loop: CASSGTGGPSTDTQYF. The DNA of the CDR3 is TGTGCCAGCAGTGGAACAGGGGGCCCTAGCACAGATACGCAGTATTTT.

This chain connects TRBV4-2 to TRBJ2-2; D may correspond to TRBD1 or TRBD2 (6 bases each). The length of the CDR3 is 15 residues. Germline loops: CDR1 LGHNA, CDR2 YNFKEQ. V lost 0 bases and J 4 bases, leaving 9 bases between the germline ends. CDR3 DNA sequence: TGTGCCAGCAGCCAAGACGGGGGCCGCACCGGGGAGCTGTTTTTT. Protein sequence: CASSQDGGRTGELFF.

The CDR3 DNA reads as TGTGCCAGCAGCCCAAAGCAGGGAGGGGTGGGATCCTACGAGCAGTACTTC. Translation: CASSPKQGGVGSYEQYF. J is TRBJ2-7 and V is TRBV7-6, with 7 bases that match TRBD2. CDR1 SGHVS and CDR2 FNYEAQ come from the germline V gene. The V segment lost 5 bases and the J segment 1 base; nucleotides outside the gene matches: 14. This CDR3 has 17 residues.

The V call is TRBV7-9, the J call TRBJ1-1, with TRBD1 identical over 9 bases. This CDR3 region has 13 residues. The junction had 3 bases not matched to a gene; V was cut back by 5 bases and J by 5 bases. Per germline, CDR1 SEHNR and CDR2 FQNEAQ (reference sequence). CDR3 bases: TGTGCCAGCAGCCGACAGGGGGAGACTGAAGCTTTCTTT. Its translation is CASSRQGETEAFF.

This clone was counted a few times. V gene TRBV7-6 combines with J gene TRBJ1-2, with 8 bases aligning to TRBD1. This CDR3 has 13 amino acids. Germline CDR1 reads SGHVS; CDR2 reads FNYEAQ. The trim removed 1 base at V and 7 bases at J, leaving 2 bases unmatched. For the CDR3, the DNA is TGTGCCAGCAGCTTAGACAGGGGGGCTGGCTACACCTTC. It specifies CASSLDRGAGYTF.

CDR3 in DNA: TGTGCCAGCAGTTTAAAGGGCTATGGCTACACCTTC. Its protein is CASSLKGYGYTF. The chain employs TRBV28 and TRBJ1-2; D gene uncertain. The length of the CDR3 is 12 residues. With 2 bases removed from V and 4 bases from J, the gap between germline ends came to 5 bases. CDR1 MDHEN and CDR2 SYDVKM come from the germline V gene.

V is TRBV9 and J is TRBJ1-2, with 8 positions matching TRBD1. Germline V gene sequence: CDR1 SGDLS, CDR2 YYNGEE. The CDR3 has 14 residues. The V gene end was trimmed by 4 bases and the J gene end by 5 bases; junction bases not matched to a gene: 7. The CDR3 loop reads CASSRTGRGYGYTF. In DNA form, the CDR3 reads TGTGCCAGCAGCCGGACAGGGCGAGGTTATGGCTACACCTTC. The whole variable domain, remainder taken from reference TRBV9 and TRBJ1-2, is DSGVTQTPKHLITATGQRVTLRCSPRSGDLSVYWYQQSLDQGLQFLIQYYNGEERAKGNILERFSAQQFPDLHSELNLSSLELGDSALYFCASSRTGRGYGYTFGSGTRLTVV.

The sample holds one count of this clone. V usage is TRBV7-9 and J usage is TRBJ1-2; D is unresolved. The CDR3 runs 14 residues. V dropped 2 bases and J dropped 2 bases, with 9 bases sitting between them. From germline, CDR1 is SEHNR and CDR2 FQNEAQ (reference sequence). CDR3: CASSLHSVNYGYTF. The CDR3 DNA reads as TGTGCCAGCAGCTTACACAGCGTCAACTATGGCTACACCTTC.

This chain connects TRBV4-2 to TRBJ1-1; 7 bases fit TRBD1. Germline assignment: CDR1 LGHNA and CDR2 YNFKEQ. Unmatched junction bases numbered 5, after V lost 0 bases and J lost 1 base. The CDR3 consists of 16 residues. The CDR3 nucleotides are TGTGCCAGCAGCCAAGATAAGGGACAGAGGAACACTGAAGCTTTCTTT. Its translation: CASSQDKGQRNTEAFF.

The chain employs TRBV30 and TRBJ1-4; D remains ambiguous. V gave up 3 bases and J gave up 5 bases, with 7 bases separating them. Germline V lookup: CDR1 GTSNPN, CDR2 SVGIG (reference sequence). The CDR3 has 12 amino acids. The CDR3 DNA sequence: TGTGCCTGGAGCAGTGGAAATGAAAAACTGTTTTTT. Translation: CAWSSGNEKLFF.

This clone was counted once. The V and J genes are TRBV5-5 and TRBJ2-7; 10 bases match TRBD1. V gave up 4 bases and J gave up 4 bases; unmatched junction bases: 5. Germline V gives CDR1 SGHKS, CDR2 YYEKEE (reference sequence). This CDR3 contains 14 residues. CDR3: CASSRRDRGYEQYF. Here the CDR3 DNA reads TGTGCCAGCAGCAGACGGGACAGGGGTTACGAGCAGTACTTC.

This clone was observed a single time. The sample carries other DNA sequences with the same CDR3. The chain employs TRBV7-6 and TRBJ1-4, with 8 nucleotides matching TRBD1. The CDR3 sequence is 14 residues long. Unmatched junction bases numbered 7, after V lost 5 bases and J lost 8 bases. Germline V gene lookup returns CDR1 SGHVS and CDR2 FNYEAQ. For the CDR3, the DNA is TGTGCCAGCAGCCCAGGACAGGGCGGGGAAAAACTGTTTTTT. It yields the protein CASSPGQGGEKLFF. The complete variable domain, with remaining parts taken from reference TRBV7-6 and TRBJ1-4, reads GAGVSQSPRYKVTKRGQDVALRCDPISGHVSLYWYRQALGQGPEFLTYFNYEAQQDKSGLPNDRFSAERPEGSISTLTIQRTEQRDSAMYRCASSPGQGGEKLFFGSGTQLSVL.

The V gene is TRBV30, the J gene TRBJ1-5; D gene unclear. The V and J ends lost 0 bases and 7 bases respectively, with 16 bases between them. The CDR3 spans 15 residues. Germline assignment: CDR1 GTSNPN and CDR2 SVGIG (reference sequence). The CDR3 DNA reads TGTGCCTGGAGTGTACCCGTCAGCTCAGAGCAGCCCCAGCATTTT. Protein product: CAWSVPVSSEQPQHF. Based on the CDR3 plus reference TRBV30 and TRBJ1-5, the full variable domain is SQTIHQWPATLVQPVGSPLSLECTVEGTSNPNLYWYRQAAGRGLQLLFYSVGIGQISSEVPQNLSASRPQDRQFILSSKKLLLSDSGFYLCAWSVPVSSEQPQHFGDGTRLSIL.

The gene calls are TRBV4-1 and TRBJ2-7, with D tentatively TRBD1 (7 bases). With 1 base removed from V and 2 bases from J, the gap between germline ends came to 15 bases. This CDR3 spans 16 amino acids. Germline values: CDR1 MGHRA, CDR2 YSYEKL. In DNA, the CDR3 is TGCGCCAGCAGCCAAGTACGCGGGACAGAAACCTACGAGCAGTACTTC. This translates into CASSQVRGTETYEQYF.

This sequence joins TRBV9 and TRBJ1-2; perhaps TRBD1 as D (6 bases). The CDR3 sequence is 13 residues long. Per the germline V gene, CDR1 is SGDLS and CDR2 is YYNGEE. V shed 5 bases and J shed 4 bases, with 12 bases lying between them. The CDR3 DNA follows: TGTGCCAGCAGACAATTGGACAGCTATGGCTACACCTTC. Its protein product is CASRQLDSYGYTF.